This T cell receptor beta chain comes out of a study of blood T cell repertoires in COVID-19. Sequencing used immunoSEQ multiplex PCR; TCRdb keeps in-frame clones, though not all of them. In the table there are about 54,000 clones, around 90% of which are singletons. The CDR3 is made up of 13 amino acids. CDR1 is MNHEY, CDR2 SVGAGI, per germline. V lost 6 bases, J lost 9 bases, and 15 bases lay in between. The origin of this receptor is a man aged 35-49 years with COVID-19, enrolled during active disease. V usage is TRBV6-5 and J usage is TRBJ1-5; possible D gene TRBD1, 5 bases. Sequenced sample: peripheral blood. The CDR3 DNA sequence: TGTGCCAGCAGGGACCCCGGGAGGGGGCCCCAGCATTTT. This translates into CASRDPGRGPQHF.